The next 20 T cell receptor beta chains were all read from a single sample in a study. Repertoires were generated with immunoSEQ multiplex PCR, while TCRdb's copy carries only in-frame clones and drops some. The sample records about 50,000 clones, just over 90% being singletons. Sequencing used PBMCs. These receptors were obtained from a man aged 40-55 years with rheumatoid arthritis.

J is TRBJ2-2 and V is TRBV6-5, with no clear D. Germline V lookup: CDR1 MNHEY, CDR2 SVGAGI. CDR3 size: 12 residues. Deletions cut 6 bases from V and 5 bases from J, with 7 bases between. Here the CDR3 reads CASSPGTGELFF. In DNA form, the CDR3 reads TGTGCCAGCAGCCCCGGTACCGGGGAGCTGTTTTTT.

This clone was detected once. The chain carries TRBV2 and TRBJ1-6; D is unclear. The V gene lost 4 bases and the J gene lost 13 bases, with 8 bases spanning the gap. Germline-derived CDR1 and CDR2 are SNHLY and FYNNEI. The CDR3 sequence is 11 residues long. The CDR3 DNA is TGTGCCAGCAGTGCCAATTGGCCCCTCCACTTT. Protein: CASSANWPLHF.

The chain employs TRBV27 and TRBJ2-5; D is undetermined. Germline CDR1 MNHEY, CDR2 SMNVEV (reference sequence). Trimming pared 0 bases from V and 4 bases from J, leaving 12 bases between. The CDR3 runs 15 residues. This CDR3 reads CASSLSWGLGETQYF. DNA of the CDR3: TGTGCCAGCAGTTTATCTTGGGGTTTGGGAGAGACCCAGTACTTC.

The genes are TRBV7-3 and TRBJ2-3; D is ambiguous. Germline values: CDR1 SGHTA, CDR2 FQGTGA. Deletions cut 5 bases from V and 3 bases from J, with 12 bases between. The CDR3 extends over 14 amino acids. Written as DNA, the CDR3 is TGTGCCAGCAGCCCACTCGGTTGGACAGATACGCAGTATTTT. Amino acid sequence: CASSPLGWTDTQYF.

This chain connects TRBV14 to TRBJ2-1; D is ambiguous. The CDR3 has 15 residues. Per germline, CDR1 SGHDN and CDR2 FVKESK. Deletions cut 3 bases from V and 0 bases from J, with 9 bases between. CDR3 nucleotide sequence: TGTGCCAGCAGCCAGACACTTCACTCCTACAATGAGCAGTTCTTC. Its protein is CASSQTLHSYNEQFF.

The chain carries TRBV19 and TRBJ2-7; possible D gene TRBD2, 5 bases. In germline, CDR1 is LNHDA, CDR2 SQIVND (reference sequence). Between the trimmed V and J ends, which lost 4 bases and 0 bases, there was a span of 22 bases. This CDR3 comprises 18 residues. The CDR3 DNA is TGTGCCAGTAGTACCCGTCGGGTCGGAGGACCGCTCTCCTACGAGCAGTACTTC. This translates into CASSTRRVGGPLSYEQYF.

The chain is built from TRBV6-5 and TRBJ2-7, with a weak D call TRBD2 (6 bases). In germline, CDR1 is MNHEY, CDR2 SVGAGI. This CDR3 is built from 13 residues. V shed 6 bases and J shed 3 bases, with 12 bases lying between them. For the CDR3, the DNA is TGTGCCAGCAGGTCTAGCGCGAACTACGAGCAGTACTTC. Translation gives CASRSSANYEQYF.

The chain recombines TRBV29-1 with TRBJ1-2; possibly TRBD1 for D (5 bases). The CDR3 totals 14 residues. Germline CDR1 SQVTM, CDR2 ANQGSEA. Trimming pared 3 bases from V and 5 bases from J, leaving 16 bases between. The CDR3: CSVDFGQSGYGYTF. CDR3 DNA sequence: TGCAGCGTTGACTTCGGGCAGTCAGGGTATGGCTACACCTTC.

This chain connects TRBV3-1 (or the pseudogene TRBV3-2) to TRBJ2-7; maybe TRBD1 (6 bases). The V gene lost 3 bases and the J gene lost 4 bases, with 7 bases spanning the gap. Germline values: CDR1 LGHDT, CDR2 YNNKEL (reference sequence). The CDR3 totals 12 residues. The CDR3 protein is CASSQGAYEQYF. The CDR3 coding sequence is TGTGCCAGCAGCCAGGGGGCTTACGAGCAGTACTTC.

The V gene is TRBV29-1, the J gene TRBJ2-1, with a weak D call TRBD2 (5 bases). Trimming took off 3 bases at V and 0 bases at J, with 15 bases between the two ends. Germline V lookup: CDR1 SQVTM, CDR2 ANQGSEA. The CDR3 is 16 residues long. CDR3 in DNA: TGCAGCGTTGATCGCCTAGCTGGCCCCTCCTACAATGAGCAGTTCTTC. It is translated as CSVDRLAGPSYNEQFF.

The CDR3 DNA is TGCGCCAGCAGCACTGCCCGGGGCAGCGGACAGCCCCAGCATTTT. Its translation: CASSTARGSGQPQHF. The chain couples TRBV4-3 to TRBJ1-5; D may be TRBD1 (5 bases). The V end lost 5 bases, the J end lost 7 bases, and 18 bases lay between the germline ends. Germline CDR1 LGHNA, CDR2 YSLEER. This CDR3 comprises 15 residues.

The V gene is TRBV7-8, the J gene TRBJ1-2; D is ambiguous. Germline V gene sequence: CDR1 SGHVS, CDR2 FQNEAQ. The CDR3 runs to 14 residues. V lost 1 base, J lost 2 bases, and 8 bases lay in between. In DNA form, the CDR3 reads TGTGCCAGCAGCTTAGTCCCAGCCAACTATGGCTACACCTTC. It is translated as CASSLVPANYGYTF.

V and J are TRBV7-6 and TRBJ2-7; a weak D match, TRBD2 (5 bases). The V and J ends lost 1 base and 0 bases respectively, with 13 bases between them. This CDR3 contains 16 residues. The germline V gene encodes CDR1 SGHVS and CDR2 FNYEAQ. CDR3 nucleotides: TGTGCCAGCAGCTTAGGCGGGCAGGCCTTCTCCTACGAGCAGTACTTC. Translating it yields CASSLGGQAFSYEQYF. Full variable domain (missing parts from reference TRBV7-6 and TRBJ2-7): GAGVSQSPRYKVTKRGQDVALRCDPISGHVSLYWYRQALGQGPEFLTYFNYEAQQDKSGLPNDRFSAERPEGSISTLTIQRTEQRDSAMYRCASSLGGQAFSYEQYFGPGTRLTVT.

This clone has only a few counts. J is TRBJ2-7 and V is TRBV27; D remains ambiguous. Germline V gene data show CDR1 as MNHEY and CDR2 as SMNVEV (reference sequence). V lost 5 bases and J lost 0, with 11 bases in between. This CDR3 has 14 amino acids. Here the CDR3 DNA reads TGTGCCAGCAGTACCCCCCACCTCTCCTACGAGCAGTACTTC. This encodes CASSTPHLSYEQYF.

V usage is TRBV2 and J usage is TRBJ1-2, with 7 bases identical to TRBD1. In germline, CDR1 is SNHLY, CDR2 FYNNEI. V lost 6 bases, J lost 3 bases, and 1 base stayed unmatched. The CDR3 is 12 amino acids. The CDR3 protein is CASSGQDYGYTF. CDR3 sequence (DNA): TGTGCCAGCAGCGGACAGGACTATGGCTACACCTTC.

This sequence joins TRBV7-6 and TRBJ1-6; possible D gene TRBD1, 5 bases. The V end was cut by 1 base, the J end by 9 bases, with 13 bases between. Germline V lookup: CDR1 SGHVS, CDR2 FNYEAQ. The CDR3 extends over 15 amino acids. Here the CDR3 DNA reads TGTGCCAGCAGCTTAGAGGTCAGGGAGGTTTCACCCCTCCACTTT. Translating gives CASSLEVREVSPLHF.

This clone was picked up one time. V gene TRBV28 combines with J gene TRBJ2-7, with D perhaps matching TRBD1 (5 bases). CDR1 is MDHEN, CDR2 SYDVKM, per germline. The CDR3 has 14 residues. V was cut by 4 bases and J by 3 bases, with 13 bases left in between. The CDR3 protein is CASSSPSTVYEQYF. Here the CDR3 DNA reads TGTGCCAGCAGTTCCCCATCGACAGTCTACGAGCAGTACTTC.

The gene calls are TRBV19 and TRBJ2-3; a weak D match, TRBD2 (6 bases). Germline V gives CDR1 LNHDA, CDR2 SQIVND (reference sequence). This CDR3 has 14 residues. V dropped 1 base and J dropped 6 bases, with 11 bases sitting between them. CDR3 sequence (DNA): TGTGCCAGTAGTATAGTGGGGGGATCGGATACGCAGTATTTT. Encoded protein: CASSIVGGSDTQYF.

The DNA for the CDR3 is TGCAGCGTTGTACAGGGGAGCTCCTACGAGCAGTACTTC. This translates into CSVVQGSSYEQYF. V gene TRBV29-1 combines with J gene TRBJ2-7; 7 bases are shared with TRBD1. Germline-derived CDR1 and CDR2 are SQVTM and ANQGSEA. The CDR3 loop spans 13 amino acids. V trimming: 4 bases; J trimming: 0 bases; junction bases outside the gene matches: 3.

This clone was observed a single time. The chain couples TRBV7-2 to TRBJ1-5; no clear D. The CDR3 extends over 13 amino acids. V gave up 5 bases and J gave up 1 base, with 6 bases separating them. Germline loops: CDR1 SGHTA, CDR2 FQGNSA. The CDR3 DNA reads as TGTGCCAGCAGCGTCTCGAGCAATCAGCCCCAGCATTTT. The encoded protein is CASSVSSNQPQHF. Full variable domain (missing parts from reference TRBV7-2 and TRBJ1-5): GAGVSQSPSNKVTEKGKDVELRCDPISGHTALYWYRQSLGQGLEFLIYFQGNSAPDKSGLPSDRFSAERTGGSVSTLTIQRTQQEDSAVYLCASSVSSNQPQHFGDGTRLSIL.